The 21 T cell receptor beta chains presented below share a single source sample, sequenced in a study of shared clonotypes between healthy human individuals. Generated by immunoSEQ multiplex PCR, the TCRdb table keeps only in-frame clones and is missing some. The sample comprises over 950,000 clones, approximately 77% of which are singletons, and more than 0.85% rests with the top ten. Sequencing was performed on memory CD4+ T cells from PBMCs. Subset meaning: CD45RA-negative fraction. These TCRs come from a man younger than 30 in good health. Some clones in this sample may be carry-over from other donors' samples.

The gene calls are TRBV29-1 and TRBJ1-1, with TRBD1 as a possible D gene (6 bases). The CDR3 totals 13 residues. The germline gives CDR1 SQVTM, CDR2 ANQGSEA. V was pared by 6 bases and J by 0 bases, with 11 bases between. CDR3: CSVATGMNTEAFF. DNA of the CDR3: TGCAGCGTGGCGACAGGAATGAACACTGAAGCTTTCTTT.

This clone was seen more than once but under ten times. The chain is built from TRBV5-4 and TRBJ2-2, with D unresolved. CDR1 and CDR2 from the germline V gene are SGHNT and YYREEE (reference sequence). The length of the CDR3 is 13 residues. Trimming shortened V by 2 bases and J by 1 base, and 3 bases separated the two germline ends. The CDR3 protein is CASSFQNTGELFF. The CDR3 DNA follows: TGTGCCAGCAGCTTCCAGAACACCGGGGAGCTGTTTTTT.

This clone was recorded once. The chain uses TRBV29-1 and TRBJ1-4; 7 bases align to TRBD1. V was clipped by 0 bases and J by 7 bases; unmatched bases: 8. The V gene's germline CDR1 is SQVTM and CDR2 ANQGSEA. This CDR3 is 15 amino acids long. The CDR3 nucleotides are TGCAGCGTTGAAGACAACAGGGGCGGTGGTGAAAAACTGTTTTTT. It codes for CSVEDNRGGGEKLFF.

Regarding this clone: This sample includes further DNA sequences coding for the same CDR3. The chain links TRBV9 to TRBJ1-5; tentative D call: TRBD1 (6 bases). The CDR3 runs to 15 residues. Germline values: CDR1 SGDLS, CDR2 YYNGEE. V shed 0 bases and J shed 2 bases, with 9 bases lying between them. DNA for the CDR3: TGTGCCAGCAGCGTAGCACCAGGGGGCAATCAGCCCCAGCATTTT. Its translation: CASSVAPGGNQPQHF.

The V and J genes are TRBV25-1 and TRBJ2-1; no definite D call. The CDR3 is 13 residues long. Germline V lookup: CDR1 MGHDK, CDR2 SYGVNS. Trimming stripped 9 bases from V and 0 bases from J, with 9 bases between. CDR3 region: CASTHSSYNEQFF. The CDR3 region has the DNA TGTGCCAGTACTCACAGCTCCTACAATGAGCAGTTCTTC.

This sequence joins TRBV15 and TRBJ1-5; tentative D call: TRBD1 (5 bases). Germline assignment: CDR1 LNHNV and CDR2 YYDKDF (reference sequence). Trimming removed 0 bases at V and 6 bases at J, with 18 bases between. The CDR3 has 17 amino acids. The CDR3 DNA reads TGTGCCACCAGCAGAGAATTAGTAGGGGTCAGTAGTCAGCCCCAGCATTTT. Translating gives CATSRELVGVSSQPQHF.

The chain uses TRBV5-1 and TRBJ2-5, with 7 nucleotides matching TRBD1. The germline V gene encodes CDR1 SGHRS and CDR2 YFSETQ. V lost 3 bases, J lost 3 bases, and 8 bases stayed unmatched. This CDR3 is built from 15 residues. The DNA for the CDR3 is TGCGCCAGCAGCTCCCCCTGGGGACAGAAAGAGACCCAGTACTTC. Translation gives CASSSPWGQKETQYF.

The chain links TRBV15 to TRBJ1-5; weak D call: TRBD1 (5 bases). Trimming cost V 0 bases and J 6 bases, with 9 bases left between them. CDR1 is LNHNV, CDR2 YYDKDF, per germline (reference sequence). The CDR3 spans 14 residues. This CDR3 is CATSREPGLQPQHF. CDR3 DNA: TGTGCCACCAGCAGAGAGCCGGGGCTTCAGCCCCAGCATTTT.

This CDR3 reads CASSATTGTSGRFYEQFF. For the CDR3, the DNA is TGTGCCAGCAGTGCCACTACGGGGACTAGCGGGAGGTTCTATGAGCAGTTCTTC. The gene calls are TRBV28 and TRBJ2-1; 15 nucleotides align to TRBD2. The CDR3 spans 18 residues. The germline CDR1 and CDR2 sequences are MDHEN and SYDVKM. Losses at the gene ends were 5 bases for V and 8 bases for J; bases not matched to a gene: 13.

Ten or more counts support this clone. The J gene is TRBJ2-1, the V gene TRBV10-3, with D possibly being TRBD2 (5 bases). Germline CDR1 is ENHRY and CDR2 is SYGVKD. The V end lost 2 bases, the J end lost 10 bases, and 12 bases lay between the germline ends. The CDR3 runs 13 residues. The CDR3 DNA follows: TGTGCCATCAGTGAGGGGGTTCGCGGGGAGCAGTTCTTC. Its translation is CAISEGVRGEQFF.

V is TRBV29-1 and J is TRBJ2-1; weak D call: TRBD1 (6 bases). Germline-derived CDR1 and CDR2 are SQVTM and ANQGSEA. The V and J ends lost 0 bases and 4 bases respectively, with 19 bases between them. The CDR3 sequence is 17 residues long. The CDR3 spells CSVEDGKGDGRYNEQFF. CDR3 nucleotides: TGCAGCGTTGAAGATGGAAAGGGGGACGGAAGGTACAATGAGCAGTTCTTC.

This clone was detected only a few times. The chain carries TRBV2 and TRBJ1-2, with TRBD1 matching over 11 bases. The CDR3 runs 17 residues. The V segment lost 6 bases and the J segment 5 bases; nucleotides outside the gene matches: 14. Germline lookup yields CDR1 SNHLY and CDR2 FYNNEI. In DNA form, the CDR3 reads TGTGCCAGCAGCCCGGGACAGGGGGTTTCAACTCAATATGGCTACACCTTC. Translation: CASSPGQGVSTQYGYTF.

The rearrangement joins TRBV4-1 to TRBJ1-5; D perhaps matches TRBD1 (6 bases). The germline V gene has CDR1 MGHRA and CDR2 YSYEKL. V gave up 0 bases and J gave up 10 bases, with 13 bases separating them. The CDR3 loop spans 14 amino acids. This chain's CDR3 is CASSQEGRDIPQHF. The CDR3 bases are TGCGCCAGCAGCCAAGAGGGCAGGGACATACCCCAGCATTTT.

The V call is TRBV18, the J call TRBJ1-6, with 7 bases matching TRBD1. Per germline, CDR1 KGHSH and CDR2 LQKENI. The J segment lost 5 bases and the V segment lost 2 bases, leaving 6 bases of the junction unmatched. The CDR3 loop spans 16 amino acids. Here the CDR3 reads CASSPLQGQNNSPLHF. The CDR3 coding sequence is TGTGCCAGCTCACCATTGCAGGGACAGAATAATTCACCCCTCCACTTT. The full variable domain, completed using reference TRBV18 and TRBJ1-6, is NAGVMQNPRHLVRRRGQEARLRCSPMKGHSHVYWYRQLPEEGLKFMVYLQKENIIDESGMPKERFSAEFPKEGPSILRIQQVVRGDSAAYFCASSPLQGQNNSPLHFGNGTRLTVT.

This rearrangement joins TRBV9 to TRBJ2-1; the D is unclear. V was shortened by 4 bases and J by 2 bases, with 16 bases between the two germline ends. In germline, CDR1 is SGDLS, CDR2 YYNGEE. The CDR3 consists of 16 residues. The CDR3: CASSPRSALPYNEQFF. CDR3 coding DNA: TGTGCCAGCAGCCCCCGTTCGGCACTGCCCTACAATGAGCAGTTCTTC.

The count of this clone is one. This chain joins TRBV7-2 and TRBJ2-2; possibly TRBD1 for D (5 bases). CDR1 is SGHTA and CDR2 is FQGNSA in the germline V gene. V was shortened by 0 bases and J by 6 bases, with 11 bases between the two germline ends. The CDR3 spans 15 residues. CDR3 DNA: TGTGCCAGCAGCTTAGCCGGACATGCCGCCGGGGAGCTGTTTTTT. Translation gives CASSLAGHAAGELFF.

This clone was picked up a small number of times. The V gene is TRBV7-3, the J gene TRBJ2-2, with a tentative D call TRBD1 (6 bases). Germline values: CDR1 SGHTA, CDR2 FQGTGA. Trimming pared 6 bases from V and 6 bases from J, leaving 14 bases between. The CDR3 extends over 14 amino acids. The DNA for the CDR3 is TGTGCCAGCAGTCAGGGGTCACATGCCGGGGAGCTGTTTTTT. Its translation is CASSQGSHAGELFF.

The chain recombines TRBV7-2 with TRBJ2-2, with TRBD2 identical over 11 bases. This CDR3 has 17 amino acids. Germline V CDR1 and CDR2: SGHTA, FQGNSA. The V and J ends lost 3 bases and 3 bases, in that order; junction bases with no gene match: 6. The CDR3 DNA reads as TGTGCCAGCAGCTTTGGTAGCGGGAGGGCCTACACCGGGGAGCTGTTTTTT. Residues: CASSFGSGRAYTGELFF.

The CDR3 sequence: CASSAKVWRGRQETQYF. The CDR3 DNA sequence: TGTGCCAGCAGTGCGAAGGTTTGGAGGGGGCGCCAAGAGACCCAGTACTTC. The rearrangement links TRBV6-1 to TRBJ2-5; TRBD1 is a possible D gene (7 bases). The CDR3 contains 17 residues. Germline lookup yields CDR1 MNHNS and CDR2 SASEGT. V lost 4 bases and J 1 base, leaving 19 bases between the germline ends.

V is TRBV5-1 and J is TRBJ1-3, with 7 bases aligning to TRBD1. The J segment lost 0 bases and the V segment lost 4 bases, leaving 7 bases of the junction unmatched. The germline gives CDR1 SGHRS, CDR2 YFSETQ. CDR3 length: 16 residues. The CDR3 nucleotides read TGCGCCAGCAGCAACCGACAGGGTGGCTCTGGAAACACCATATATTTT. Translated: CASSNRQGGSGNTIYF.

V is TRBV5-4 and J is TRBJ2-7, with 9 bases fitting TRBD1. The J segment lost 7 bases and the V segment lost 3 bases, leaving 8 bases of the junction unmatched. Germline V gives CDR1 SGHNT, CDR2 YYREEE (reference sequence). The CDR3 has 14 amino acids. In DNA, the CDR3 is TGTGCCAGCAGCTGGAGGGACAGGGTGGGGGAGCAGTACTTC. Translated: CASSWRDRVGEQYF.